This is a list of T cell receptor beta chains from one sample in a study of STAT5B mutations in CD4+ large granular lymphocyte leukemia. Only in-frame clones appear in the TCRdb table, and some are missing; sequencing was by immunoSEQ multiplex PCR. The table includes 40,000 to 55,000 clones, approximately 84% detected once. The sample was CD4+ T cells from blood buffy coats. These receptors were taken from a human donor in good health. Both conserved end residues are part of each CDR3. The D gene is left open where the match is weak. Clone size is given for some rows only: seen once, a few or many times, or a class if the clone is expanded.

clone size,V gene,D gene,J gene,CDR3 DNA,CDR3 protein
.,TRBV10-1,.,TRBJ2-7,TGCGCCAGCAGTGAGTCGGGTCCCGGGATCAACGAGCAGTACTTC,CASSESGPGINEQYF
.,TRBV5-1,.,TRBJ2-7,TGCGCCAGCAGCCCGGACCCCCTCGGGAGCTCCTACGAGCAGTACTTC,CASSPDPLGSSYEQYF
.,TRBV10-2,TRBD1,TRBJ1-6,TGCGCCAGCAGTGATCCCGGACAGGGAGCATCACCCCTCCACTTT,CASSDPGQGASPLHF
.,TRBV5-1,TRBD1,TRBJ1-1,TGCGCCAGCAGCTTGGGGGACAGGCTGCAGACTGAAGCTTTCTTT,CASSLGDRLQTEAFF
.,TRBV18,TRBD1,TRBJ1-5,TGTGCCAGCTCACCAAGGACAGGGGATTATAGCAATCAGCCCCAGCATTTT,CASSPRTGDYSNQPQHF
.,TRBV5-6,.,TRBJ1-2,TGTGCCAGCAGCCTCCTGGGCGCCTCTAACTATGGCTACACCTTC,CASSLLGASNYGYTF
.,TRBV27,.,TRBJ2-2,TGTGCCAGCAGCACCCCGAACACCGGGGAGCTGTTTTTT,CASSTPNTGELFF
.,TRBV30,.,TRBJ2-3,TGTGCCTGGGAGCGACTGAACAGAGGTACGCAGTATTTT,CAWERLNRGTQYF
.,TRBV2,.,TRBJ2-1,TGTGCCAGCAGTGAAGACAGGGTGGGGACGAATGAGCAGTTCTTC,CASSEDRVGTNEQFF
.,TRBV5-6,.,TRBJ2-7,TGTGCCAGCAGCTTGTTTGTGGGGCCGGCCTACGAGCAGTACTTC,CASSLFVGPAYEQYF
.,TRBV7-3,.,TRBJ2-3,TGTGCCAGCAGCTTTGAGGCGACCACTGGCACAGATACGCAGTATTTT,CASSFEATTGTDTQYF
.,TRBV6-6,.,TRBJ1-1,TGTGCCAGCAGTTACTCTAATGCGGGGGGCACTGAAGCTTTCTTT,CASSYSNAGGTEAFF
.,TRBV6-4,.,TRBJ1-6,TGTGCCAGCAGTGACAAGTTTAATTCACCCCTCCACTTT,CASSDKFNSPLHF
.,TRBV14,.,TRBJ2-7,TGTGCCAGCAGCCGGAATTTACAGGGTCGGGAGCAGTACTTC,CASSRNLQGREQYF
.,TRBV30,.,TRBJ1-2,TGTGCCTGGAGCCCGGGGACGAACTATGGCTACACCTTC,CAWSPGTNYGYTF
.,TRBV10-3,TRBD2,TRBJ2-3,TGTGCCATCAGGGACGGGACTAGCGATAACACGCAGTATTTT,CAIRDGTSDNTQYF
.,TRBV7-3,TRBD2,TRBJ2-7,TGTGCCAGCAGCTCCGCGGGAGTTCCCTCCGAGCAGTACTTC,CASSSAGVPSEQYF
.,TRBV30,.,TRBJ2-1,TGTGCCTGGAGTGTAAGGGGAGCCTACAATGAGCAGTTCTTC,CAWSVRGAYNEQFF
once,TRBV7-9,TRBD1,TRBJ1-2,TGTGCCAGCACCTCCCCAGACAGGGGTGGCTATGGCTACACCTTC,CASTSPDRGGYGYTF
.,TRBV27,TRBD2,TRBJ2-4,TGTGCCAGCAGTTTGTTCGCATTCGGACCGGGGGGGGCGGGAAACATTCAGTACTTC,CASSLFAFGPGGAGNIQYF
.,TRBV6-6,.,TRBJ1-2,TGTGCCAGCAGTTCTTATAGGGAAGGCTACACCTTC,CASSSYREGYTF
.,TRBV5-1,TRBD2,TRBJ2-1,TGCGCCAGCAGCTTGCGTCACAGCGGGAGGTCAAACAATGAGCAGTTCTTC,CASSLRHSGRSNNEQFF
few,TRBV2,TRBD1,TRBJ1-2,TGTGCCAGCAGTGCGGACAGGAACTATGGCTACACCTTC,CASSADRNYGYTF
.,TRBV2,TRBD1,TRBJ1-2,TGTGCCAGCAGGACCGGGACAGGGAACTATGGCTACACCTTC,CASRTGTGNYGYTF